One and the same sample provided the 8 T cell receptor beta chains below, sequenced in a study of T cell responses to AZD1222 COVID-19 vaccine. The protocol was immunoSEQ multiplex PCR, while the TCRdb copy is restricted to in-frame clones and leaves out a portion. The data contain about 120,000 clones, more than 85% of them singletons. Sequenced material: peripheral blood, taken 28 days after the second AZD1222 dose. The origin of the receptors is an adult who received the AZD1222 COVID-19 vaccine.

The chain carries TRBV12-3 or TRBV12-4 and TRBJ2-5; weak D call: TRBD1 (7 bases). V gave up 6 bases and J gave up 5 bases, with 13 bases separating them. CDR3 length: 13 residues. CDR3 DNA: TGTGCCAGCAGCCCCAGGGGGAGGGAGACCCAGTACTTC. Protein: CASSPRGRETQYF.

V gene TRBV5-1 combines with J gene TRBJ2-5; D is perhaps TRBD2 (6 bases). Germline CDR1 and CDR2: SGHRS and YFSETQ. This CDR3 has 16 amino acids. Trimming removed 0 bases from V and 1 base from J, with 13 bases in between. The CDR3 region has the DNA TGCGCCAGCAGCTTGGGGGCACTAGCAGCCCAAGAGACCCAGTACTTC. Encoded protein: CASSLGALAAQETQYF. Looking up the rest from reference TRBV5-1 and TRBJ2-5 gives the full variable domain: KAGVTQTPRYLIKTRGQQVTLSCSPISGHRSVSWYQQTPGQGLQFLFEYFSETQRNKGNFPGRFSGRQFSNSRSEMNVSTLELGDSALYLCASSLGALAAQETQYFGPGTRLLVL.

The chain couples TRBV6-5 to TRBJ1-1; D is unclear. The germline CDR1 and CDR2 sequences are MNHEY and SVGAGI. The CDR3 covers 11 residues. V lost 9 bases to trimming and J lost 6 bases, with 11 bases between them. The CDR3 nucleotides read TGTGCCAGTGGGCGTTGGGCTGAAGCTTTCTTT. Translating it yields CASGRWAEAFF.

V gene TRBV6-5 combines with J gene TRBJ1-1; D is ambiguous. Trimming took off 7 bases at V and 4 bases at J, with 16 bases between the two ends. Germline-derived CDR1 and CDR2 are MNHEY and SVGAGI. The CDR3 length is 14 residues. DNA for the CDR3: TGTGCCAGCAAGCCCCCTGCGCGGAGCACTGAAGCTTTCTTT. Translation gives CASKPPARSTEAFF.

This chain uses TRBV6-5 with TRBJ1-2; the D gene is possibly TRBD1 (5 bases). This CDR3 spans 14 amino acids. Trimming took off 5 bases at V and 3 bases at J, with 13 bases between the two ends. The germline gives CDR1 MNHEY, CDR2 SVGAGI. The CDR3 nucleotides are TGTGCCAGCAGTCCCCGGGGGAGGGACTATGGCTACACCTTC. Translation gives CASSPRGRDYGYTF.

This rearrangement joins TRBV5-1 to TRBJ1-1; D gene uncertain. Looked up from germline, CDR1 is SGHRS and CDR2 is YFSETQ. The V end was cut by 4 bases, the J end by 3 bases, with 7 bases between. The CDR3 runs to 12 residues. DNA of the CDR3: TGCGCCAGCAGCGACATTTACACTGAAGCTTTCTTT. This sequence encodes CASSDIYTEAFF.

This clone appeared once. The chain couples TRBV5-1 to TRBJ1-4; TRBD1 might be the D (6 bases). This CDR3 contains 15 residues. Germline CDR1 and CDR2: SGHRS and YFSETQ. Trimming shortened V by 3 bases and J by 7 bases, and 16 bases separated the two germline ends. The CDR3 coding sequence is TGCGCCAGCAGCTCCAGGGGAGGGGGTGGTGAAAAACTGTTTTTT. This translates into CASSSRGGGGEKLFF.

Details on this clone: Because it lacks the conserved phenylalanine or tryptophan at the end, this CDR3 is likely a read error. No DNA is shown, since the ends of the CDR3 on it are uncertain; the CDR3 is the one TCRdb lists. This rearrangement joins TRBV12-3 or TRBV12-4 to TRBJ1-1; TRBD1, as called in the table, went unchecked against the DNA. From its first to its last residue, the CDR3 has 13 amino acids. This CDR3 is CASSTGTGGLWSG.